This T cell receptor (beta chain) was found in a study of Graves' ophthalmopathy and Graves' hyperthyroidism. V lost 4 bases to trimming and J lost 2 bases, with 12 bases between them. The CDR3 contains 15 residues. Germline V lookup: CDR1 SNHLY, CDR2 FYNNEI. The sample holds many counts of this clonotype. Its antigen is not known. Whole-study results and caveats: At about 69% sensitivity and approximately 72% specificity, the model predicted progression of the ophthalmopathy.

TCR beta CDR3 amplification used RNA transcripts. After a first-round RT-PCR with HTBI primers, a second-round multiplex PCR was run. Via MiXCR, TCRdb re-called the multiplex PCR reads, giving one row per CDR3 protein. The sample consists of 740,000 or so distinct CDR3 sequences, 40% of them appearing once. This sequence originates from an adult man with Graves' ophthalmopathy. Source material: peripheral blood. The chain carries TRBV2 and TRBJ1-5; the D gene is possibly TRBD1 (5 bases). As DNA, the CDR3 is TGTGCCAGCAGTGTCTCCCAGGGAGGCAATCAGCCCCAGCATTTT. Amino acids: CASSVSQGGNQPQHF.